This paragraph covers one T cell receptor (beta chain) sequence. In the original analysis: Cell counts per sample came from amplifying reference gene primers. The method was immunoSEQ multiplex PCR; TCRdb's version includes in-frame clones alone and lacks a portion of them. The V and J calls and clone size are taken from that table; D and trimming were inferred from the DNA. This repertoire shows hundreds of thousands of clones, around 89% found once; its top ten account for 4.3%. This sample stems from a study of blood T cell repertoires in COVID-19. Study details: Collection of acute and convalescent COVID-19 samples took place in the United States, Italy and Spain. PBMCs, B-cell-depleted T cells, or T cells were the source of the cDNA or gDNA that made up the material.

Trimming removed 0 bases from V and 4 bases from J; junction bases left unmatched: 1. This CDR3 is built from 14 residues. Per the germline V gene, CDR1 is SGHNT and CDR2 is YYREEE (reference sequence). Specimen: peripheral blood. This chain uses TRBV5-4 with TRBJ2-3; 8 nucleotides agree with TRBD1. The TCR originated in a woman between 25 and 40 years old with acute or convalescent COVID-19. The CDR3 spells CASSLGQGSDTQYF. DNA of the CDR3: TGTGCCAGCAGCTTGGGACAGGGGTCAGATACGCAGTATTTT. Together with reference TRBV5-4 and TRBJ2-3, the CDR3 gives the full variable domain: ETGVTQSPTHLIKTRGQQVTLRCSSQSGHNTVSWYQQALGQGPQFIFQYYREEENGRGNFPPRFSGLQFPNYSSELNVNALELDDSALYLCASSLGQGSDTQYFGPGTRLTVL.